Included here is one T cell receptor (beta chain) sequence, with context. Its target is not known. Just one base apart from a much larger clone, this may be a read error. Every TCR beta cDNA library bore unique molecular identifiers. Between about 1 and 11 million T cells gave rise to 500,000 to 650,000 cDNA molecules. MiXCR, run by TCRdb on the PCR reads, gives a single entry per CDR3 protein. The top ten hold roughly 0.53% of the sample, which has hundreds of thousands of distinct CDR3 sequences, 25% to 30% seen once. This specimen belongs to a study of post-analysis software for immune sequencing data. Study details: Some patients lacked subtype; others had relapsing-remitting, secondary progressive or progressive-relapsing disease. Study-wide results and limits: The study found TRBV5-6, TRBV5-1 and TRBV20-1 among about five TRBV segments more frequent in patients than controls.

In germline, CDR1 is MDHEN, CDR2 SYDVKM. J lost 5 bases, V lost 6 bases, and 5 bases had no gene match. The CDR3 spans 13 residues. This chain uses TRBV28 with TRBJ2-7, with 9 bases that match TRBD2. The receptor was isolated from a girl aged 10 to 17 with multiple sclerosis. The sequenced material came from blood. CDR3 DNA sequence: TGTGCCAGCAGGGCGGGAGGGATCCACGAGCAGTACTTC. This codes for CASRAGGIHEQYF.